These T cell receptor beta chains were read from a single sample in a study of PD-1 blockade in mismatch repair-deficient tumors. Using immunoSEQ multiplex PCR, the repertoire was profiled, and TCRdb retains in-frame clones only, with some absent. Of 77,000 or so clones detected, about four fifths appear once; the ten largest clones hold roughly 6%. The source material was peripheral blood, sampled 44 weeks after starting pembrolizumab. Receptors originate from an adult with mismatch repair-deficient cancer. The CDR3 runs from the conserved cysteine through the conserved F or W. The D gene is left open where the match is weak. Clone sizes are given selectively: once, few, many, or a class where the clone is expanded.

TRBV11-3	TRBJ1-1	few	.	TGTGCCAGCAGCTTAGATCTTATCTTGAGGCAGACGAACACTGAAGCTTTCTTT	CASSLDLILRQTNTEAFF
TRBV7-9	TRBJ1-5	.	.	TGTGCCAGCAGCTTAAGTCAGGGTCAGCAGCCCCAGCATTTT	CASSLSQGQQPQHF
TRBV4-3	TRBJ2-1	.	.	TGCGCCAGCAGCCAGAGGTACGGGAAGAACAATGAGCAGTTCTTC	CASSQRYGKNNEQFF
TRBV4-1	TRBJ1-2	.	TRBD1	TGCGCCAGCAGCCAAGATCGGCAGGGGGTGGGCGGCTACACCTTC	CASSQDRQGVGGYTF
TRBV19	TRBJ2-3	.	.	TGTGCCAGTAGTACCCGGACTACCACAGATACGCAGTATTTT	CASSTRTTTDTQYF
TRBV7-9	TRBJ1-3	.	.	TGTGCCAGCAGCAGTGTAGGGGACACCATATATTTT	CASSSVGDTIYF
TRBV5-6	TRBJ2-5	.	.	TGTGCCAGCAGCTTGTTTGCCCCGAAGACCCAGTACTTC	CASSLFAPKTQYF
TRBV7-9	TRBJ2-7	.	TRBD2	TGTGCCAGCAGCTTAGCGGCTAGCGGTGCCTACGAGCAGTACTTC	CASSLAASGAYEQYF
TRBV18	TRBJ2-6	.	.	TGTGCCAGCTCACCAAAACTAGAAGGGGCCAACGTCCTGACTTTC	CASSPKLEGANVLTF
TRBV5-1	TRBJ2-1	.	TRBD2	TGCGCCAGCAGCTTGGTGGCTAGCGGGAACAATGAGCAGTTCTTC	CASSLVASGNNEQFF
TRBV29-1	TRBJ2-1	.	TRBD2	TGCAGCGTTGAATTCCTGCCGGGACTAGCCGGGCGGGCAGACAATGAGCAGTTCTTC	CSVEFLPGLAGRADNEQFF
TRBV19	TRBJ1-2	.	TRBD1	TGTGCCAGTAGTCCGGGACAGAACTATGGCTACACCTTC	CASSPGQNYGYTF
TRBV29-1	TRBJ2-1	.	TRBD2	TGCAGCGTTGAAGAGATACTAGCGGGTTACAATGAGCAGTTCTTC	CSVEEILAGYNEQFF
TRBV27	TRBJ1-2	.	TRBD1	TGTGCCAGCAGTACGACAGGGGGCGAACGCTATGGCTACACCTTC	CASSTTGGERYGYTF
TRBV7-6	TRBJ2-1	once	.	TGTGCCAGCAGCGTCCGAAGGGATGGTGAGCAGTTCTTC	CASSVRRDGEQFF
TRBV11-3	TRBJ1-2	.	.	TGTGCCAGCAGCTCCGAGCAGTACTATGGCTACACCTTC	CASSSEQYYGYTF
TRBV19	TRBJ2-7	.	TRBD1	TGTGCCAGTAGTATGTCCAGGGGGTTCTCCGGCGAGCAGTACTTC	CASSMSRGFSGEQYF
TRBV30	TRBJ2-1	.	TRBD2	TGTGCCTGGGGGTCCCCTGCTAGCGGGAGAGAGAATGAGCAGTTCTTC	CAWGSPASGRENEQFF
TRBV6-5	TRBJ1-2	few	.	TGTGCCAGCAGCCGAAGCGTTGAGGCCAATGGCTACACCTTC	CASSRSVEANGYTF
TRBV2	TRBJ1-1	few	.	TGTGCCAGCACCGGGACCGCTAACACTGAAGCTTTCTTT	CASTGTANTEAFF
TRBV5-8	TRBJ2-1	few	.	TGTGCCAGCAGCGGAACCGGATACAATGAGCAGTTCTTC	CASSGTGYNEQFF
TRBV6-6	TRBJ2-7	.	.	TGTGCCGGCAGTTCCACAGGGTTCGTAACCTACGAGCAGTACTTC	CAGSSTGFVTYEQYF
TRBV7-3	TRBJ1-2	.	.	TGTGCCAGCAGCCGGACGGGCTCGGGTGGCTACACCTTC	CASSRTGSGGYTF
TRBV19	TRBJ2-5	.	.	TGTGCCAGTAGTATTTCGCCAGGAACTAGCCAAAGGGGAAAAGAGACCCAGTACTTC	CASSISPGTSQRGKETQYF
TRBV11-3	TRBJ1-4	few	.	TGTGCCAGCAGCTTAGAGAGGGCGGCTAATGAAAAACTGTTTTTT	CASSLERAANEKLFF
TRBV11-2	TRBJ2-2	.	.	TGTGCCAGCAGGCCGGGGCGGAACACCGGGGAGCTGTTTTTT	CASRPGRNTGELFF
TRBV19	TRBJ1-5	few	.	TGTGCCAGTAGTCCCGTCGATAGCAATCAGCCCCAGCATTTT	CASSPVDSNQPQHF
TRBV27	TRBJ2-1	.	TRBD1	TGTGCCAGCAGTTTATGGCAGGGGGTATTCAATGAGCAGTTCTTC	CASSLWQGVFNEQFF
TRBV7-8	TRBJ2-7	.	TRBD2	TGTGCCAGCAGATCCCAGGCGGGAGGAATTTACGAGCAGTACTTC	CASRSQAGGIYEQYF
TRBV11-1	TRBJ2-4	.	.	TGTGCCAGCAGCTTGTCAGGGACGGCAAACATTCAGTACTTC	CASSLSGTANIQYF
TRBV5-4	TRBJ1-2	.	TRBD1	TGTGCCAGCAGCTCGGACAGGAGGGACTATGGCTACACCTTC	CASSSDRRDYGYTF
TRBV19	TRBJ2-7	.	TRBD1	TGTGCCAGTAGCCGGACAGGGAATCCCTTCGACTCCTACGAGCAGTACTTC	CASSRTGNPFDSYEQYF
TRBV10-1	TRBJ1-1	.	.	TGCGCCAGCAGCTTGGACCGGAACACTGAAGCTTTCTTT	CASSLDRNTEAFF
TRBV19	TRBJ2-7	.	TRBD1	TGTGCCAGTAGTATGGGACAGGGGTCCTACGAGCAGTACTTC	CASSMGQGSYEQYF
TRBV5-1	TRBJ2-3	once	TRBD1	TGCGCCAGCAGCTTTGGACAGGGCGAGGCAGATACGCAGTATTTT	CASSFGQGEADTQYF
TRBV7-2	TRBJ2-7	.	.	TGTGCCAGCAGCAACAACGGGGGTTACGAGCAGTACTTC	CASSNNGGYEQYF
TRBV23-1	TRBJ1-3	few	.	TGCGCCAGCAGTCAACGAGGAAACACCATATATTTT	CASSQRGNTIYF
TRBV7-9	TRBJ2-3	.	TRBD1	TGTGCCAGCAGCTTAGGGACAGGGTACACAGATACGCAGTATTTT	CASSLGTGYTDTQYF
TRBV19	TRBJ2-1	.	.	TGTGCCAGTAGTATCTGGGACAATGAGCAGTTCTTC	CASSIWDNEQFF
TRBV7-2	TRBJ2-7	.	.	TGTGCCAGCAGCTCCAACAGGGCCGCCTACGAGCAGTACTTC	CASSSNRAAYEQYF
TRBV2	TRBJ2-5	.	.	TGTGCCAGCACCGTGCCCCAGGGGTCCGAATACCAAGAGACCCAGTACTTC	CASTVPQGSEYQETQYF
TRBV7-3	TRBJ2-1	once	TRBD2	TGTGCCAGCAGCTTGGGGACTAGCGGCGGGGGGCAGTTCTTC	CASSLGTSGGGQFF
TRBV19	TRBJ1-5	.	TRBD1	TGTGCCAGTAGTCAGGACAGGGGCCTCTTTAGCAATCAGCCCCAGCATTTT	CASSQDRGLFSNQPQHF